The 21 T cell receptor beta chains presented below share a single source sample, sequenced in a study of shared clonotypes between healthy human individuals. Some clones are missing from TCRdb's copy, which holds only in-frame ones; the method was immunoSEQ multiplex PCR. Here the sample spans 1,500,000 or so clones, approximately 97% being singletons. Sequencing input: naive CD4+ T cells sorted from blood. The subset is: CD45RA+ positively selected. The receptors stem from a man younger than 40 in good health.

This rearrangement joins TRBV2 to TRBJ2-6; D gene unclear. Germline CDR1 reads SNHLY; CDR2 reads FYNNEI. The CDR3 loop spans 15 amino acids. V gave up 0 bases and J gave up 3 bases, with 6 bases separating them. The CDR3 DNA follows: TGTGCCAGCAGTGAAGCGCTTCGTGGGGCCAACGTCCTGACTTTC. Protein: CASSEALRGANVLTF.

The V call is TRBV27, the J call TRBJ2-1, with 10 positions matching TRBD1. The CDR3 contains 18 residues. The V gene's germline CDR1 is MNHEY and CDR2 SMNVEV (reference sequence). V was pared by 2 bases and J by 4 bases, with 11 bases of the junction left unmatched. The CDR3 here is CASSLRVVGTGAYNEQFF. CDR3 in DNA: TGTGCCAGCAGTTTACGTGTGGTGGGGACAGGGGCTTACAATGAGCAGTTCTTC.

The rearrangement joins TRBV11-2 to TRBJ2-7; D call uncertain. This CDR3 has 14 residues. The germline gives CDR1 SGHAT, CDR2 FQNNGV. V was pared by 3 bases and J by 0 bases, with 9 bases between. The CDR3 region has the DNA TGTGCCAGCAGCTTTCGGCAGAGCTCCTACGAGCAGTACTTC. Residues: CASSFRQSSYEQYF.

The CDR3 DNA reads TGTGCCAGCAGCTTATTCGCTAGCGGGAGCACAGATACGCAGTATTTT. It yields the protein CASSLFASGSTDTQYF. V is TRBV7-6 and J is TRBJ2-3; 8 nucleotides agree with TRBD2. The CDR3 extends over 16 amino acids. Germline CDR1 and CDR2: SGHVS and FNYEAQ. The V and J ends lost 2 bases and 0 bases, in that order; junction bases with no gene match: 4.

The CDR3 region is CSVARPLLAEAFF. As DNA, the CDR3 is TGCAGCGTTGCTCGGCCCCTGTTGGCTGAAGCTTTCTTT. This sequence joins TRBV29-1 and TRBJ1-1, with D hard to call. Trimming removed 4 bases at V and 6 bases at J, with 15 bases between. CDR1 is SQVTM, CDR2 ANQGSEA, per germline. The CDR3 runs to 13 residues.

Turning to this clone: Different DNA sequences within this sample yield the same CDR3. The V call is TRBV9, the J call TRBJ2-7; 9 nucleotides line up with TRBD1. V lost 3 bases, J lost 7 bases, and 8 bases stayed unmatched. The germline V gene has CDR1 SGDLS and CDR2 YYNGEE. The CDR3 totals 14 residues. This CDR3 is CASSAQGAVSEQYF. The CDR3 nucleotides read TGTGCCAGCAGCGCACAGGGGGCGGTTAGTGAGCAGTACTTC.

CDR3 coding DNA: TGTGCCAGCAGTATTAGCTCCTACGAGCAGTACTTC. It encodes CASSISSYEQYF. This chain connects TRBV28 to TRBJ2-7; D remains ambiguous. Between the trimmed V and J ends, which lost 5 bases and 0 bases, there was a span of 5 bases. CDR1 MDHEN and CDR2 SYDVKM come from the germline V gene. The CDR3 covers 12 residues.

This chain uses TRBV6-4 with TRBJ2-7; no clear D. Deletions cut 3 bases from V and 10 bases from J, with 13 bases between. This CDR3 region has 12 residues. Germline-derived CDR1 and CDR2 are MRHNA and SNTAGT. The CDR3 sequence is CASSEGSGQQYF. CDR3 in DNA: TGTGCCAGCAGTGAGGGGTCTGGCCAACAGTACTTC.

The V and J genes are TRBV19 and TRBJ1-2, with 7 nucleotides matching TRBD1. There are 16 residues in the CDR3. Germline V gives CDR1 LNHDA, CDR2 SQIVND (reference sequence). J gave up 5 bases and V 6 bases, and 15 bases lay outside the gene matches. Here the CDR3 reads CASSSFPGQNTYGYTF. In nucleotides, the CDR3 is TGTGCCAGTAGCAGCTTTCCGGGACAGAACACGTATGGCTACACCTTC.

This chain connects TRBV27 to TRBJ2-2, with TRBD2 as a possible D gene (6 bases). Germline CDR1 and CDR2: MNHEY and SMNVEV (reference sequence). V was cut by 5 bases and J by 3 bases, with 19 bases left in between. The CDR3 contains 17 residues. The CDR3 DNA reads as TGTGCCAGCAGTCAATATCGGGCTGGAGGGGACACCGGGGAGCTGTTTTTT. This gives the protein CASSQYRAGGDTGELFF.

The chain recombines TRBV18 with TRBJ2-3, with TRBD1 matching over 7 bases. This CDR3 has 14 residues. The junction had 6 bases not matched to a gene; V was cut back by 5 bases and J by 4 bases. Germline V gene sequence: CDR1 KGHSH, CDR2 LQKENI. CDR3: CASSVDRAADTQYF. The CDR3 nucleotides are TGTGCCAGCTCAGTCGACAGGGCAGCAGATACGCAGTATTTT.

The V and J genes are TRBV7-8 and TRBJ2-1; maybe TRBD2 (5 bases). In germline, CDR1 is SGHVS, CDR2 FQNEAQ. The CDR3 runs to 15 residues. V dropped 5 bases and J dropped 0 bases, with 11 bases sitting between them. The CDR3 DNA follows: TGTGCCAGCAGCCCTCGTCGGGACTCCTACAATGAGCAGTTCTTC. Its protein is CASSPRRDSYNEQFF.

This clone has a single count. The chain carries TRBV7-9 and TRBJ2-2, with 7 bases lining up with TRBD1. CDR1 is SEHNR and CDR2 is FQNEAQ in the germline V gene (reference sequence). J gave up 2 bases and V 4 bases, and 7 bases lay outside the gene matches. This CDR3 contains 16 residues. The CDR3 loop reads CASSSLRQGNTGELFF. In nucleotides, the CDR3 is TGTGCCAGCAGCTCCTTACGACAGGGAAACACCGGGGAGCTGTTTTTT.

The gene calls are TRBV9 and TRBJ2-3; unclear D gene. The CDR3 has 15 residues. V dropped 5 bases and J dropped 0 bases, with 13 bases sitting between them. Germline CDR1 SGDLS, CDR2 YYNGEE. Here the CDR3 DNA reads TGTGCCAGCAGTGGGTCAGCATTTAGCACAGATACGCAGTATTTT. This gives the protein CASSGSAFSTDTQYF. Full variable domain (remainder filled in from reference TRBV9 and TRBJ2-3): DSGVTQTPKHLITATGQRVTLRCSPRSGDLSVYWYQQSLDQGLQFLIQYYNGEERAKGNILERFSAQQFPDLHSELNLSSLELGDSALYFCASSGSAFSTDTQYFGPGTRLTVL.

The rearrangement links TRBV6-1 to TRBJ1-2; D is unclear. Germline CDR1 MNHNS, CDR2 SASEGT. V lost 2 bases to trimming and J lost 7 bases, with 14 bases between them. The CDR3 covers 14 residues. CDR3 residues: CASSEIPIPSGYTF. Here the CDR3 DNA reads TGTGCCAGCAGTGAAATACCTATTCCCTCTGGCTACACCTTC.

The DNA of the CDR3 is TGCGCCAGCAGCTTGATTGGACTTACGAGTGGGCTCACAGATACGCAGTATTTT. Residues: CASSLIGLTSGLTDTQYF. V gene TRBV5-1 combines with J gene TRBJ2-3, with a weak D call TRBD2 (5 bases). CDR1 and CDR2 from the germline V gene are SGHRS and YFSETQ. The CDR3 covers 18 residues. Between the trimmed V and J ends, which lost 1 base and 2 bases, there was a span of 20 bases.

CDR3 DNA: TGTGCCAGTAGTAAGCCGGGACAGGGTCGTCAGCCCCAGCATTTT. Translated, it gives CASSKPGQGRQPQHF. This chain uses TRBV19 with TRBJ1-5, with TRBD1 matching over 9 bases. The trim removed 4 bases at V and 6 bases at J, leaving 7 bases unmatched. CDR1 and CDR2 (germline): LNHDA, SQIVND (reference sequence). This CDR3 is 15 amino acids long.

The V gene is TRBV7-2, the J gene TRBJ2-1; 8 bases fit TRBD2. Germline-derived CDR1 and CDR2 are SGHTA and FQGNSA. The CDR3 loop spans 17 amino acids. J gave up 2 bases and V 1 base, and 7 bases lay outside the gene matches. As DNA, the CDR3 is TGTGCCAGCAGCTTAGGGGCGGGGGGTCTCCCCTACAATGAGCAGTTCTTC. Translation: CASSLGAGGLPYNEQFF.

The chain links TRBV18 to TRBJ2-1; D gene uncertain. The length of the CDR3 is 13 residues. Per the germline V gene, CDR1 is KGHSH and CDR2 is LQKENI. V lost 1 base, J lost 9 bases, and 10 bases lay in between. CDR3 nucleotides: TGTGCCAGCTCACCACTGGGGTCAGGTGAGCAGTTCTTC. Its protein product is CASSPLGSGEQFF.

CDR3 sequence: CANRDRDYTGELFF. CDR3 DNA: TGTGCCAACCGGGACAGGGATTATACCGGGGAGCTGTTTTTT. The V gene is TRBV2, the J gene TRBJ2-2; 9 positions agree with TRBD1. The CDR3 is made up of 14 amino acids. The V gene end was trimmed by 10 bases and the J gene end by 5 bases; junction bases not matched to a gene: 8. Germline V gene data show CDR1 as SNHLY and CDR2 as FYNNEI.

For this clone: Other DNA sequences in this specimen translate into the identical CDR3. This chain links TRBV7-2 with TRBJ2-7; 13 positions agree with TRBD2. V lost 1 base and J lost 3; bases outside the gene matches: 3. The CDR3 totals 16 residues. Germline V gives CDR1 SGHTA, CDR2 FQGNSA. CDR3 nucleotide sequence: TGTGCCAGCAGCTTAGAAGGGACTAGCGGGATCTACGAGCAGTACTTC. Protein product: CASSLEGTSGIYEQYF. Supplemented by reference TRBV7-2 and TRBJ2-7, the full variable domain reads GAGVSQSPSNKVTEKGKDVELRCDPISGHTALYWYRQSLGQGLEFLIYFQGNSAPDKSGLPSDRFSAERTGGSVSTLTIQRTQQEDSAVYLCASSLEGTSGIYEQYFGPGTRLTVT.